This is a list of T cell receptor beta chains from one sample in a study of CD8+CD57+ T cells in acquired aplastic anemia. From the reads, TCRdb called clonotypes with MiXCR, one entry per CDR3 protein. The sample records some 280,000 distinct CDR3 sequences, around three fifths being singletons. Sequencing input: sorted CD4+, CD8+, or CD8+CD57+ T cells (not recorded which) from PBMCs. The receptors were gathered from a human donor with severe aplastic anemia or a healthy control (not recorded which). Both conserved end residues are part of each CDR3. Fields, in order: V gene, clone size, J gene, CDR3 protein. The size of a clone is reported for some rows only, either as once, few or many, or as a class for expanded clones.

>TRBV19|many|TRBJ2-1
CATSAAGGLNYNEQFF
>TRBV9|-|TRBJ1-1
CATSDGGEAFF
>TRBV6-2/TRBV6-3|-|TRBJ2-7
CASSPGKAGITEQYF
>TRBV24-1|-|TRBJ2-7
CATSDPRLAEINF
>TRBV19|-|TRBJ1-6
CASCTGSQYNSPLHF
>TRBV2|-|TRBJ2-7
CASNEDSSSYEQYF
>TRBV7-7|-|TRBJ2-5
CASSLARGGQETQYF
>TRBV6-5|many|TRBJ2-7
CASSYTQATGSYEQYF
>TRBV4-3|many|TRBJ1-1
CASSQGRSVNTEAFF
>TRBV19|-|TRBJ1-6
CASTDYGTENSPLHF
>TRBV5-4|few|TRBJ2-3
CAGSLGGGAGDTQYF
>TRBV20-1|few|TRBJ1-1
CSASNIEAFF
>TRBV25-1|-|TRBJ2-1
CASSSGLEGLNEQFF
>TRBV9|-|TRBJ2-2
CASSLRGSAGELFF
>TRBV15|-|TRBJ1-4
CATSRDREPGKLFF
>TRBV20-1|-|TRBJ2-5
CSTGGRTETQYF
>TRBV6-6|many|TRBJ2-7
CASSFCDRCEQYF
>TRBV11-2|-|TRBJ2-5
CASSLPAGGQETQYF
>TRBV2|-|TRBJ2-5
CASRGDRVIGETQYF
>TRBV7-2|-|TRBJ1-6
CASKRAVGSPLHF
>TRBV6-2/TRBV6-3|few|TRBJ2-6
CASSYLGRSEFLSGANVLTF
>TRBV19|many|TRBJ1-5
CASRTGPQPQHF
>TRBV15|-|TRBJ2-7
CATSRDLGQDGQYF
>TRBV5-6|many|TRBJ2-7
CASSSQGGSYEQYF
>TRBV2|few|TRBJ2-7
CASSVGYEQPRIYF
>TRBV29-1|-|TRBJ2-4
CSVVDRSIQYF
>TRBV5-1|-|TRBJ2-7
CASSLGVGGSYEQYF
>TRBV7-9|-|TRBJ2-7
CASSFGLAGIDEQYF